This T cell receptor beta chain was captured by sequencing in a study of shared clonotypes between healthy human individuals (dated by TCRdb to 2018 to 2021). Background on the whole study: The cohort comprised a couple of women and three men aged 18 to 49 years. For each donor, CD4 naive and CD4 memory were each run on three plates, CD8 naive on two plates, and CD8 memory on one plate. The study deeply sequenced blood TCR repertoires of about 5 healthy adults to estimate repertoire size and the extent of clonotype sharing between individuals. Libraries were prepared and TCR repertoires were sequenced by different laboratories using diverse techniques, in order to increase sequencing depth and limit assay-specific biases. Between about 0.8 and 9 billion PBMCs per donor were obtained by leukapheresis.

This clone turned up a few times. Its binding antigen is unknown. Base qualities were left out, and no much larger clone turns up one base away. Healthy HIV-negative adults with no recently reported acute infections or vaccinations were included as donors. Only Caucasian adults living in Nashville, Tennessee, USA were represented among the donors. CD4+ T cells were enriched by magnetic negative selection; naive cells were then positively selected on CD45RA, and the negative fraction formed the memory subset. Blood was obtained by leukapheresis, after which PBMCs were separated by Ficoll-Histopaque density gradient centrifugation and cryopreserved in liquid nitrogen vapor phase. Analytical flow cytometry was used to check the purity and quantity of each magnetically sorted T cell population. Each sorted fraction had its genomic DNA isolated and then quantified by UV absorbance on a Nanodrop 2000c.

Using the deep immunoSEQ assay, multiplex PCR amplified TCR CDR3 regions from genomic DNA. Extracted genomic DNA from each cell subset was spread evenly across all wells of several immunoSEQ 96-well plates, with each plate serving as a replicate. Each replicate PCR for sorted subsets received 150 to 250 ng genomic DNA, equal to around 32,000 T cell genomes. Purified libraries were quantified with a Qubit 3.0 fluorometer, sized on a Bioanalyzer 2100, and re-quantified with the KAPA Library Quantification kit. Every immunoSEQ 96-well plate was sequenced on a dedicated single-read 150-cycle Illumina NextSeq 550 flow cell. Turning to the authors' computational methods: The immunoSEQ output contained only junctional sequences without quality scores, so filtering could not match that applied to full-length reads. To assign V/J genes and CDR3, sequences were annotated using PyIR, a Python wrapper for IgBLAST v1.9, with IMGT germline references. Reads were removed for weak V/J assignments (E-value above 1e-6), missing CDR3, stop codons, out-of-frame junctions, or ambiguous translated residues. V3J clonotypes were defined by identical inferred V gene, J gene, and CDR3 amino acid sequence. Percentage overlap between repertoires was computed as shared unique clonotypes divided by the size of the smaller repertoire. Three approaches were used to assess repertoire richness: RTK rarefaction, the Chao1 estimator, and Recon v2.1 estimates of unobserved clonotypes. OLGA was used to compute generation probabilities for all TCRbeta clonotypes that the gDNA method yielded from a few donors. Here the immuneACCESS table is served through TCRdb, limited to in-frame sequences with V and J called. Missing clones are a known gap in these copies; in checked studies unresolved V genes cover under half, and the rest lacks a known reason. V, J and clone size derive from that table, while D and trimming were established from the DNA sequence. The sample table records about a million clones; more than 75% of these occur just once. Nearly 1.5% of the sample is held by the ten biggest clonotypes.

Beyond this particular receptor, the publication reports: The genetic and exposure-history diversity represented was limited by the small number of donors. Compared with non-shared clonotypes, clonotypes shared by all four sorted-subset donors had higher generation probabilities. Pairwise subsampling indicated that sequencing depth was expected to affect the degree of clonotype sharing among donors. Sharing across several donors was observed for approximately 5% of naive CD4, less than 4% of naive CD8, roughly 2.3% of memory CD4, and around 0.4% of memory CD8 clonotypes. Incomplete sequencing was indicated by rarefaction of sorted-subset datasets, despite the large sequencing depth. Sampling was restricted to blood, and TCR repertoires in tissues likely differ from the TCR repertoires found in blood. Naive subsets generally had larger estimated clonotype richness than memory subsets.

V gives up 3 bases and J gives up 4 bases, and the segment between their germline ends measures 10 bases. The CDR3 starts with the cysteine, ends with the phenylalanine, and has 13 residues. Just CDR3 DNA is preserved here, 39 bases in frame from base 1. CDR1 and CDR2, looked up from the germline V gene (reference sequence), are SGHKS and YYEKEE. The rearranged chain carries TRBV5-5 and TRBJ1-1; D gene: possibly TRBD1, on 5 matching bases. Sequenced material: memory CD4+ T cells sorted from blood. In light of the paper, this sample's cell subset or site label describes: CD45RA-negative fraction. The TCR comes from a man aged 18-30 years in good health. The DNA sequence is TGTGCCAGCAGCTCAGGGAGTCGCACTGAAGCTTTCTTT. This gives the protein CASSSGSRTEAFF.